Given below is one T cell receptor beta chain in context. This clonotype was seen many times. There is no known antigen for this receptor. It has no much larger one-base neighbor in the sample; base qualities were not kept. The source of the sample is a study of T-cell reconstitution after alpha-beta-depleted transplantation in children (dated by TCRdb to the mid-2010s). The study in broad terms: T-cell immune reconstitution after TCRalphabeta/CD19-depleted allogeneic hematopoietic cell transplantation in children was quantitatively tracked in the study by means of TCR repertoire profiling.

The paper as a whole reports these results and caveats: Over subsequent months, a decline in hyperexpanded clone frequencies was noted, and after one year, T-cell counts and TCRbeta diversity were mostly ascribed to newly produced T cells. The apparently early alphabetaT-cell count recovery about two months after transplant was reportedly dependent on only several hundred rapidly expanded clones derived from non-depleted graft cells. The high TCRbeta diversity at day 60 in some patients was ascribed to recipient T cells and intrathymic progenitors that had survived conditioning.

Taken with the paper, the label for treatment or condition translates to: allogeneic hematopoietic cell transplantation with graft depleted of TCRalphabeta T cells and CD19 B cells. TCRalphabeta/CD19-depleted allogeneic hematopoietic cell grafts were given to the transplant recipients, all of whom were children. V is reduced by 4 bases and J by 0 bases, leaving a spacing of 21 bases between them. The CDR3 has 18 amino acids, counting the end cysteine and phenylalanine. Of the read, only the CDR3 DNA is kept; its 54 bases are in frame from base 1. The germline V gene sets CDR1 to SGHTA and CDR2 to FQGTGA. Library generation was performed with PCR. Sequencing used an Illumina HiSeq 2500. TCR library preparation used molecular barcoding, with unique molecular identifiers applied to normalize quantification of the TCRbeta repertoire. The raw public data were reprocessed by TCRdb itself: fastp quality trimming at Q25, MiXCR clonotype calling, in-frame beta chains only. Rows merge per CDR3 protein into single entries with the most common DNA and genes. The sample has approximately 200,000 distinct CDR3 sequences on record, roughly 6.5% of them singletons. The top ten hold roughly 4.7% of the sample.

The chain couples TRBV7-3 to TRBJ1-2, with TRBD1 perhaps the D gene, on 5 matching bases. Sequenced material: PBMCs, taken before TCRalphabeta/CD19-depleted stem cell transplant. This clonotype was sampled from a girl in the first two years of life with combined immunodeficiency, due to receive a stem cell transplant. Read as DNA, the sequence is TGTGCCAGCAGCTCAGGGACGGGTTTGATGGGACCTAACTATGGCTACACCTTC. This gives the protein CASSSGTGLMGPNYGYTF.